Detailed here is one T cell receptor beta chain. Its specificity is not known. CDR1 is SGHKS and CDR2 is YYEKEE in the germline V gene (reference sequence). The ends were cut back, 1 base at V and 9 bases at J, with 7 bases in the middle. The CDR3 has 11 amino acids. This sample is part of a study of identifying expanded T cells in peripheral blood. Study-wide findings and caveats: Over approximately two and four weeks, about 15 and 19 clones changed, versus approximately 1.1 between replicates.

Here immunoSEQ multiplex PCR was the method, and the copy in TCRdb shows in-frame clones only, minus some. The sample records under 150,000 clones, approximately 86% being singletons. The J gene is TRBJ1-1, the V gene TRBV5-5; no reliable D call. The TCR was taken from a person between 18 and 69 years old in good health. The sample comprised blood. The CDR3 here is CASSLSGKAFF. CDR3 nucleotide sequence: TGTGCCAGCAGCTTGTCAGGAAAAGCTTTCTTT.